This entry describes one T cell receptor beta chain. Its target is not known. The CDR3 totals 15 residues. Trimming cost V 4 bases and J 4 bases, with 15 bases left between them. A second PCR of 7 to 11 cycles used a sample-barcoded 5' primer and a J-beta primer mix. At least 2.5 million CDR3-containing paired-end reads were obtained per sample. Using its own MiXCR run on the 5' RACE reads, TCRdb lists one record per CDR3 protein. Of 1.5 million to 1.8 million distinct CDR3 sequences in the sample, about 42% are singletons; the top ten hold around 4%. The data derive from a study of blood T cells in healthy people across ages. Study conclusions and caveats: Per million T cells, TCR beta diversity dropped roughly linearly as age increased. A conclusive naive versus antigen-experienced comparison was prevented by the unsorted PBMCs.

This clonotype was sampled from a woman younger than 35 in good health. The genes are TRBV12-3 or TRBV12-4 and TRBJ2-3, with D perhaps TRBD2 (6 bases). Sequencing was carried out using blood. CDR3 nucleotide sequence: TGTGCCAGCAGTTCCAGGGCGGGGTCGGCAGATACGCAGTATTTT. It encodes CASSSRAGSADTQYF.